The 10 T cell receptor beta chains in this list originate from one sample, sequenced in a study of response to subunit inactivated influenza vaccine. TCRdb redid the calling of the RT-PCR reads with MiXCR, one entry per CDR3 protein. The repertoire holds 450,000 to 600,000 distinct CDR3 sequences, with 16% as singletons. This sample comprised CD4+ T cells sorted from PBMCs, obtained 23 to 25 months after vaccination. The receptors were gathered from a man aged 50-75 years who received an inactivated influenza vaccine.

This clonotype has more than one count but fewer than ten. The chain recombines TRBV14 with TRBJ2-7, with 13 bases lining up with TRBD2. V was pared by 3 bases and J by 5 bases, with 10 bases of the junction left unmatched. In germline, CDR1 is SGHDN, CDR2 FVKESK. The CDR3 covers 17 residues. CDR3 nucleotides: TGTGCCAGCAGCCACGACCTCCGACTAGCGGGGGGACACGAGCAGTACTTC. Protein: CASSHDLRLAGGHEQYF.

The chain carries TRBV12-5 and TRBJ2-1, with 8 bases fitting TRBD2. The CDR3 loop spans 15 amino acids. The J segment lost 3 bases and the V segment lost 6 bases, leaving 7 bases of the junction unmatched. Germline V gene sequence: CDR1 LGHNT, CDR2 FRNRAP. DNA for the CDR3: TGTGCTAGTGGCCTCGGGGGGGCTGACTACAATGAGCAGTTCTTC. It translates to CASGLGGADYNEQFF.

This sequence joins TRBV6-5 and TRBJ2-5, with 7 bases fitting TRBD1. The germline V gene encodes CDR1 MNHEY and CDR2 SVGAGI. The junction had 4 bases not matched to a gene; V was cut back by 0 bases and J by 6 bases. The length of the CDR3 is 14 residues. CDR3 sequence: CASSYSTGLKTQYF. DNA of the CDR3: TGTGCCAGCAGTTACTCGACAGGGTTGAAGACCCAGTACTTC.

The chain recombines TRBV4-3 with TRBJ1-3; no reliable D call. The CDR3 runs 12 residues. Germline V gene sequence: CDR1 LGHNA, CDR2 YSLEER. V dropped 8 bases and J dropped 7 bases, with 12 bases sitting between them. The CDR3 loop reads CASAGPGNTIYF. CDR3 DNA sequence: TGCGCCAGCGCCGGACCCGGGAACACCATATATTTT.

This clonotype was seen more than once but under ten times. The chain combines TRBV5-6 with TRBJ1-4; no definite D call. Germline CDR1 reads SGHDT; CDR2 reads YYEEEE. Trimming removed 1 base at V and 8 bases at J, with 9 bases between. This CDR3 is 13 amino acids long. The CDR3 nucleotides are TGTGCCAGCAGCTTGATTCGTGGGGAAAAACTGTTTTTT. It encodes CASSLIRGEKLFF.

In this sample, this clonotype turned up a few times. CDR3 loop: CASSLGQGGEETQYF. The CDR3 nucleotides read TGCGCCAGCAGCTTGGGACAGGGAGGGGAAGAGACCCAGTACTTC. This sequence joins TRBV5-1 and TRBJ2-5; D is tentatively TRBD1 or TRBD2 (7 bases each). The germline V and J ends were trimmed by 0 bases and 3 bases, with 12 bases remaining between them. The CDR3 sequence is 15 residues long. Germline V gene data show CDR1 as SGHRS and CDR2 as YFSETQ. Drawing the rest from reference TRBV5-1 and TRBJ2-5, the complete variable domain is KAGVTQTPRYLIKTRGQQVTLSCSPISGHRSVSWYQQTPGQGLQFLFEYFSETQRNKGNFPGRFSGRQFSNSRSEMNVSTLELGDSALYLCASSLGQGGEETQYFGPGTRLLVL.

The CDR3 coding sequence is TGCAGTGCTCGGACACCGCCCTACGAGCAGTACTTC. Translating gives CSARTPPYEQYF. The gene calls are TRBV20-1 and TRBJ2-7; tentative D call: TRBD1 (5 bases). Trimming cost V 5 bases and J 2 bases, with 10 bases left between them. Germline V gene data show CDR1 as DFQATT and CDR2 as SNEGSKA (reference sequence). The CDR3 is 12 amino acids.

The V and J genes are TRBV24-1 and TRBJ2-7; D perhaps matches TRBD2 (6 bases). This CDR3 is 13 amino acids long. Germline V lookup: CDR1 KGHDR, CDR2 SFDVKD. Trimming shortened V by 1 base and J by 8 bases, and 11 bases separated the two germline ends. The CDR3 region has the DNA TGTGCCACCAGTGATTTCGGGGGTCTGAAGCAGTACTTC. Its protein product is CATSDFGGLKQYF.

This clonotype showed up just a few times. The chain joins TRBV10-3 to TRBJ1-3, with D possibly matching TRBD1 (5 bases). V lost 8 bases and J 1 base, leaving 12 bases between the germline ends. Looked up from germline, CDR1 is ENHRY and CDR2 is SYGVKD. The CDR3 has 14 residues. The CDR3 here is CAIRDAGSGNTIYF. The CDR3 DNA is TGTGCCATCCGCGACGCAGGGTCTGGAAACACCATATATTTT.

The chain recombines TRBV6-2 or TRBV6-3 with TRBJ1-5, with D perhaps matching TRBD1 (5 bases). CDR1 MNHEY and CDR2 SVGEGT come from the germline V gene. Between the trimmed V and J ends, which lost 6 bases and 4 bases, there was a span of 13 bases. The CDR3 spans 14 residues. CDR3 DNA sequence: TGTGCCAGCAGCTACGGCAACAGGAATCAGCCCCAGCATTTT. Encoded protein: CASSYGNRNQPQHF.